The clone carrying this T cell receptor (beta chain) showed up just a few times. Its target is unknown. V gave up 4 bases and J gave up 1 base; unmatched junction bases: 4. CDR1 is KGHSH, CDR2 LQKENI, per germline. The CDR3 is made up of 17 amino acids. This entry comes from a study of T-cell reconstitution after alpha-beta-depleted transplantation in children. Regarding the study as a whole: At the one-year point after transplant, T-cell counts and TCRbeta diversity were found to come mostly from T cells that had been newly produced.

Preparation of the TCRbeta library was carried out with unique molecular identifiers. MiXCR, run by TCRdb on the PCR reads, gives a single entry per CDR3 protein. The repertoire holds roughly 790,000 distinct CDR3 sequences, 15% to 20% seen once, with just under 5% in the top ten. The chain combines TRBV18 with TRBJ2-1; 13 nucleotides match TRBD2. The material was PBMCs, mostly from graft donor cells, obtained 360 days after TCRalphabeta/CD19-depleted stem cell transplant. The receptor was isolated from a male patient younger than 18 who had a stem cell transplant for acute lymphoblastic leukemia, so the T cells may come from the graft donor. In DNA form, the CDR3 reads TGTGCCAGCTCACTCCTGACTAGCGGGAGGTCCTACAATGAGCAGTTCTTC. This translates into CASSLLTSGRSYNEQFF.